A selection of T cell receptor beta chains follows, all from one sample in a study of blood T cell repertoires in COVID-19. Only in-frame clones appear in the TCRdb table, and some are missing; sequencing was by immunoSEQ multiplex PCR. The data show more than 85,000 clones, approximately 72% seen once. The sequenced sample was peripheral blood. The receptors here all came from a woman between 70 and 85 years old with acute or convalescent COVID-19. Each CDR3 is given with its conserved first and last residue. A D gene is named only where the DNA matches it firmly. Clone size appears in some rows only: once, few, many, or a class for an expanded clone.

clone_size | j_call | d_call | v_call | cdr3_aa | cdr3_nt
. | TRBJ2-5 | TRBD2 | TRBV7-2 | CASSRGRTSAPGETQYF | TGTGCCAGCAGCCGCGGGAGGACTAGCGCCCCGGGGGAGACCCAGTACTTC
. | TRBJ2-3 | TRBD2 | TRBV5-8 | CASSLGLAGGRNTQYF | TGTGCCAGCAGCCTTGGACTAGCGGGGGGGCGAAATACGCAGTATTTT
. | TRBJ1-5 | . | TRBV19 | CASKYSPNQPQHF | TGTGCCAGTAAATACAGCCCTAATCAGCCCCAGCATTTT
few | TRBJ2-3 | TRBD2 | TRBV6-5 | CAGSGLNTQYF | TGTGCCGGGTCGGGACTAAATACGCAGTATTTT
once | TRBJ1-5 | . | TRBV24-1 | CATSDEGSNQPQHF | TGTGCCACCAGTGACGAGGGTAGCAATCAGCCCCAGCATTTT
few | TRBJ2-2 | TRBD2 | TRBV4-2 | CASSQDVAGVGTGELFF | TGTGCCAGCAGCCAAGACGTGGCGGGGGTGGGTACCGGGGAGCTGTTTTTT
. | TRBJ1-2 | . | TRBV7-2 | CASSDRQHSPYGYTF | TGTGCCAGCAGCGACCGACAGCATTCTCCCTATGGCTACACCTTC
. | TRBJ2-7 | . | TRBV27 | CATSYKGNSYEQYF | TGTGCCACCTCATATAAGGGGAATAGCTACGAGCAGTACTTC
. | TRBJ2-7 | . | TRBV7-2 | CASSFQGRALNEQYF | TGTGCCAGCAGCTTCCAGGGGCGCGCTTTGAACGAGCAGTACTTC
. | TRBJ2-1 | . | TRBV10-3 | CAILLTSFDNEQFF | TGTGCCATCTTACTAACATCTTTTGACAATGAGCAGTTCTTC
once | TRBJ1-4 | . | TRBV18 | CASSPPSGGVSEKLFF | TGTGCCAGCTCACCCCCCTCTGGGGGGGTTTCTGAAAAACTGTTTTTT
. | TRBJ2-5 | TRBD2 | TRBV6-1 | CASSEVLPLAGRYQETQYF | TGTGCCAGCAGTGAAGTGTTGCCCCTAGCGGGGAGGTACCAAGAGACCCAGTACTTC
many | TRBJ1-2 | . | TRBV11-2 | CASSHSNYGYTF | TGTGCCAGCAGCCACTCTAACTATGGCTACACCTTC
. | TRBJ2-7 | . | TRBV5-8 | CASSLIRGTYEQYF | TGTGCCAGCAGCCTTATCAGGGGTACCTACGAGCAGTACTTC
. | TRBJ2-2 | . | TRBV27 | CASSPDSRPTPRELFF | TGTGCCAGCAGTCCGGACAGTCGACCGACCCCCCGGGAGCTGTTTTTT
. | TRBJ2-5 | . | TRBV19 | CASSTNRVQEAQYF | TGTGCCAGTAGCACCAACCGGGTCCAGGAGGCCCAGTACTTC
. | TRBJ2-1 | . | TRBV16 | CASSQYQDSSYNEQFF | TGTGCCAGCAGCCAATACCAGGATTCTTCTTACAATGAGCAGTTCTTC
. | TRBJ2-7 | . | TRBV28 | CSSYEQYF | TGTTCATCCTACGAGCAGTACTTC
few | TRBJ2-7 | . | TRBV19 | CASSMEVGEQYF | TGTGCCAGTAGTATGGAGGTGGGCGAGCAGTACTTC
. | TRBJ1-1 | . | TRBV7-8 | CASSIGGSGEAFF | TGTGCCAGCAGCATCGGAGGTTCCGGAGAAGCTTTCTTT
. | TRBJ1-4 | . | TRBV5-1 | CASSTGEAGEKLFF | TGCGCCAGCAGCACGGGCGAGGCGGGGGAAAAACTGTTTTTT
few | TRBJ1-1 | . | TRBV28 | CASSLPGRRTEAFF | TGTGCCAGCAGTTTGCCAGGGCGTAGGACTGAAGCTTTCTTT
. | TRBJ2-7 | . | TRBV5-1 | CASSLDTPYEQYF | TGCGCCAGCAGCTTGGACACCCCCTACGAGCAGTACTTC
. | TRBJ2-3 | TRBD2 | TRBV7-8 | CASSPLGGRDTQYF | TGTGCCAGCAGCCCCCTCGGGGGGAGAGATACGCAGTATTTT
. | TRBJ2-7 | . | TRBV5-1 | CASSLTGSYEQYF | TGCGCCAGCAGCCTGACAGGCTCCTACGAGCAGTACTTC
. | TRBJ1-2 | TRBD1 | TRBV5-6 | CASSLEQGSYGYTF | TGTGCCAGCAGCCTGGAACAGGGGTCCTATGGCTACACCTTC
. | TRBJ2-7 | TRBD2 | TRBV2 | CATSSGGTYEQYF | TGTGCCACCTCTAGCGGGGGGACCTACGAGCAGTACTTC
. | TRBJ2-5 | . | TRBV29-1 | CSVSRASGETQYF | TGCAGCGTTAGTAGGGCCTCGGGGGAGACCCAGTACTTC
. | TRBJ2-1 | TRBD1 | TRBV24-1 | CATSSPGQGAGEQFF | TGTGCCACCAGCTCTCCGGGACAGGGGGCTGGTGAGCAGTTCTTC
few | TRBJ1-2 | . | TRBV9 | CASSTQGYGYTF | TGTGCCAGCAGCACACAGGGATATGGCTACACCTTC
many | TRBJ2-7 | TRBD1 | TRBV9 | CASSVAGQGNYEQYF | TGTGCCAGCAGCGTAGCTGGACAGGGAAACTACGAGCAGTACTTC